Following are 5 T cell receptor beta chains from one sample sequenced in a study of cytomegalovirus exposure and HLA in healthy donors. With 60 Vbeta and 13 Jbeta primers, the PCR was carried out. The table came from immunoSEQ multiplex PCR; TCRdb's copy has only in-frame clones and leaves some out. The data contain about 180,000 clones, almost 85% of them singletons. The sequencing input was PBMCs. Every receptor here comes from a boy aged 2 to 9 in good health and CMV-seronegative.

This clone was counted a few times. The chain joins TRBV5-5 to TRBJ2-1; TRBD2 is a possible D gene (5 bases). Trimming removed 4 bases from V and 10 bases from J, with 18 bases in between. The CDR3 spans 14 residues. Germline V gene sequence: CDR1 SGHKS, CDR2 YYEKEE (reference sequence). CDR3 residues: CASSLGWGAPEQFF. Here the CDR3 DNA reads TGTGCCAGCAGCCTGGGATGGGGAGCCCCGGAGCAGTTCTTC. Filled out from reference TRBV5-5 and TRBJ2-1, the complete variable domain reads DAGVTQSPTHLIKTRGQQVTLRCSPISGHKSVSWYQQVLGQGPQFIFQYYEKEERGRGNFPDRFSARQFPNYSSELNVNALLLGDSALYLCASSLGWGAPEQFFGPGTRLTVL.

The chain couples TRBV5-4 to TRBJ2-2, with 9 bases identical to TRBD1. The germline gives CDR1 SGHNT, CDR2 YYREEE (reference sequence). Losses at the gene ends were 1 base for V and 4 bases for J; bases not matched to a gene: 2. The CDR3 extends over 15 amino acids. CDR3 loop: CASSLKQGATGELFF. The CDR3 DNA is TGTGCCAGCAGCTTGAAACAGGGGGCCACCGGGGAGCTGTTTTTT. The variable domain in full, with the rest retrieved from reference TRBV5-4 and TRBJ2-2, is ETGVTQSPTHLIKTRGQQVTLRCSSQSGHNTVSWYQQALGQGPQFIFQYYREEENGRGNFPPRFSGLQFPNYSSELNVNALELDDSALYLCASSLKQGATGELFFGEGSRLTVL.

CDR3 nucleotides: TGTGCCAGCAGCGTAGCCGGGAGATCTAGCACAGATACGCAGTATTTT. This encodes CASSVAGRSSTDTQYF. The rearrangement joins TRBV9 to TRBJ2-3, with TRBD2 as a possible D gene (6 bases). Trimming cost V 0 bases and J 0 bases, with 11 bases left between them. This CDR3 region has 16 residues. Per germline, CDR1 SGDLS and CDR2 YYNGEE.

This chain uses TRBV27 with TRBJ2-5; 7 bases align to TRBD1. V lost 4 bases to trimming and J lost 1 base; unmatched junction nucleotides: 6. The CDR3 is made up of 15 amino acids. Germline V gene data show CDR1 as MNHEY and CDR2 as SMNVEV (reference sequence). CDR3 residues: CASSSGQALQETQYF. CDR3 in DNA: TGTGCCAGCAGTTCAGGACAGGCCCTCCAAGAGACCCAGTACTTC.

This clone was seen only once. The J gene is TRBJ2-1, the V gene TRBV25-1; TRBD2 agrees at 11 bases. J was trimmed by 1 base and V by 5 bases; bases with no gene match: 4. The CDR3 extends over 16 amino acids. Per the germline V gene, CDR1 is MGHDK and CDR2 is SYGVNS. The chain's CDR3 is CASSQGTSGSYNEQFF. The DNA of the CDR3 is TGTGCCAGCAGTCAGGGGACTAGCGGTTCCTACAATGAGCAGTTCTTC.